The sequence of this T cell receptor beta chain was determined in a study of cytomegalovirus exposure and HLA in healthy donors. Study conclusions and caveats: Per published reports, the classifier diagnosed cytomegalovirus status with high specificity and sensitivity.

Amplification used 60 Vbeta primers and 13 Jbeta primers. The repertoire was sequenced with immunoSEQ multiplex PCR; TCRdb's copy has only in-frame clones and lacks some. The ten most abundant clones cover approximately 6.8% of a sample with about 110,000 clones. With 6 bases removed from V and 11 bases from J, the gap between germline ends came to 10 bases. This CDR3 is 10 amino acids long. Germline V CDR1 and CDR2: SGHNT, YENEEA. Turning to this clone: Its cognate antigen is unknown.

The sample comprised PBMCs. This clonotype was obtained from a man in his forties or fifties in good health and CMV-seropositive. The chain carries TRBV11-3 and TRBJ2-5; possible D gene TRBD2, 5 bases. The CDR3 region has the DNA TGTGCCAGCAGGGGTTGGGAGCAGTACTTC. Residues: CASRGWEQYF. The full variable domain, its missing parts supplied by reference TRBV11-3 and TRBJ2-5, is EAGVVQSPRYKIIEKKQPVAFWCNPISGHNTLYWYLQNLGQGPELLIRYENEEAVDDSQLPKDRFSAERLKGVDSTLKIQPAELGDSAVYLCASRGWEQYFGPGTRLLVL.